This TCR beta chain was sequenced for a study of technical replicates of blood from a few donors. CDR3 length: 10 residues. Trimming cost V 7 bases and J 10 bases, with 10 bases left between them. Germline V gene lookup returns CDR1 LNHDA and CDR2 SQIVND (reference sequence). Clones were sequenced by immunoSEQ multiplex PCR, and TCRdb holds only the in-frame ones, with some missing. This sample carries 70,000 or so clones, over 95% of them seen once, and the ten largest clones take 0.22%. The chain uses TRBV19 and TRBJ2-5; possibly TRBD1 for D (6 bases). The sequence derives from a human donor in good health. The material sequenced was T cells isolated from PBMCs. Written as DNA, the CDR3 is TGTGCCAGTACCCAGGGGCACCAGTACTTC. Residues: CASTQGHQYF. The entire variable domain, with the rest obtained from reference TRBV19 and TRBJ2-5, is as follows: DGGITQSPKYLFRKEGQNVTLSCEQNLNHDAMYWYRQDPGQGLRLIYYSQIVNDFQKGDIAEGYSVSREKKESFPLTVTSAQKNPTAFYLCASTQGHQYFGPGTRLLVL.